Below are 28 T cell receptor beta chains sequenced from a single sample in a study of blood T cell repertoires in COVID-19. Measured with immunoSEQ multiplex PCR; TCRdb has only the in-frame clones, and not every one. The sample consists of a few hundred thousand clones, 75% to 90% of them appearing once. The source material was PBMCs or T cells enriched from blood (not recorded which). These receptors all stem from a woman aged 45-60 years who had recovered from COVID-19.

The CDR3 nucleotides are TGTGCCAGCAGCGCTTGGACTAGCGTGGGTGAGCAGTTCTTC. Translated: CASSAWTSVGEQFF. The chain joins TRBV9 to TRBJ2-1; 9 nucleotides agree with TRBD2. V trimming: 3 bases; J trimming: 9 bases; junction bases outside the gene matches: 7. The germline V gene has CDR1 SGDLS and CDR2 YYNGEE. This CDR3 is 14 amino acids long.

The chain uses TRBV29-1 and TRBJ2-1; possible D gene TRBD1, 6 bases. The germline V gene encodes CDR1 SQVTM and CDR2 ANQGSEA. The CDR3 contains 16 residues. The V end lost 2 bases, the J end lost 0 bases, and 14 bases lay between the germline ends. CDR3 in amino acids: CSVELTGPSSYNEQFF. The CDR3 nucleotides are TGCAGCGTTGAATTGACAGGACCGAGCTCCTACAATGAGCAGTTCTTC.

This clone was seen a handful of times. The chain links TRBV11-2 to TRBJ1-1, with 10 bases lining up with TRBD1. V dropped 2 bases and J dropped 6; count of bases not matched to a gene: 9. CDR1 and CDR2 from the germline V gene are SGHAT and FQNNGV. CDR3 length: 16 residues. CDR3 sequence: CASSLFVGQGPPEAFF. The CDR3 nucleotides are TGTGCCAGCAGCTTATTCGTGGGACAGGGGCCCCCTGAAGCTTTCTTT.

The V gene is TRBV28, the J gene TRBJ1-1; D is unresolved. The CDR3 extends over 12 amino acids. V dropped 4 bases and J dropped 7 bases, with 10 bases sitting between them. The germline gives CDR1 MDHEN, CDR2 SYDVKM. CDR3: CASSSAEYEAFF. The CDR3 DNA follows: TGTGCCAGCAGTTCGGCGGAGTATGAAGCTTTCTTT.

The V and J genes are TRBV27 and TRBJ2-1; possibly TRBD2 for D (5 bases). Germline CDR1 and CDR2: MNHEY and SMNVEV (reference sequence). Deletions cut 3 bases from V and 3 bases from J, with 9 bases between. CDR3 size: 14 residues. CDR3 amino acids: CASSFLARYNEQFF. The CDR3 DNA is TGTGCCAGCAGTTTTCTAGCTCGCTACAATGAGCAGTTCTTC.

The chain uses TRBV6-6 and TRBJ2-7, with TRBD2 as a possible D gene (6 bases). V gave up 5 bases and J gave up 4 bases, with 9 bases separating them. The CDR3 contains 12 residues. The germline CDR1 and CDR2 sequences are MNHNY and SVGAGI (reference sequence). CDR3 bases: TGTGCCAGCAGTATTCGGGGGTACGAGCAGTACTTC. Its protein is CASSIRGYEQYF.

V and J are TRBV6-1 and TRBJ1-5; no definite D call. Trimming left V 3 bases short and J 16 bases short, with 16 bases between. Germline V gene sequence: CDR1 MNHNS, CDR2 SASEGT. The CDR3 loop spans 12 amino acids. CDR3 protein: CASSDGPATIHF. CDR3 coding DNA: TGTGCCAGCAGTGATGGGCCCGCCACCATCCATTTT.

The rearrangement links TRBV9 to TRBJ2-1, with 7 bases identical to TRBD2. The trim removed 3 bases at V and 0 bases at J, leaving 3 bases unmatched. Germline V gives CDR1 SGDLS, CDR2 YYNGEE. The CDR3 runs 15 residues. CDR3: CASSASGNSYNEQFF. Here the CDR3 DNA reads TGTGCCAGCAGCGCGAGCGGGAACTCCTACAATGAGCAGTTCTTC.

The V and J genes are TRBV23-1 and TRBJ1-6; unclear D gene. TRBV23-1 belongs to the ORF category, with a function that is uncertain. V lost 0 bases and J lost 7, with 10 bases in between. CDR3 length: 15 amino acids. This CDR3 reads CASSQSRQINSPLHF. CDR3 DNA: TGCGCCAGCAGTCAATCGCGGCAGATAAATTCACCCCTCCACTTT.

The CDR3 sequence: CASSPTPGSYEQYF. Written as DNA, the CDR3 is TGCGCCAGCAGCCCGACCCCGGGTTCCTACGAGCAGTACTTC. The chain uses TRBV5-1 and TRBJ2-7; D is unclear. Trimming cost V 4 bases and J 1 base, with 12 bases left between them. CDR3 size: 14 residues. Per the germline V gene, CDR1 is SGHRS and CDR2 is YFSETQ.

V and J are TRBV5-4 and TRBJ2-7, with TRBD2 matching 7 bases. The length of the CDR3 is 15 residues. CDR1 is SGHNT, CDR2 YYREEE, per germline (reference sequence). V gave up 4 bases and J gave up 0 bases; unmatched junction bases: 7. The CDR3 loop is CASSPRGVGSYEQYF. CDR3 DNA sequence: TGTGCCAGCAGCCCACGGGGGGTCGGCTCCTACGAGCAGTACTTC.

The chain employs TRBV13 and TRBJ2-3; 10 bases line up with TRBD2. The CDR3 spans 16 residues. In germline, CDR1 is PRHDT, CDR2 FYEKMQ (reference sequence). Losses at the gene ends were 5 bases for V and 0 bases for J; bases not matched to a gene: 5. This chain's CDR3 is CASSLGLAESTDTQYF. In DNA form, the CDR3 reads TGTGCCAGCAGCCTCGGACTAGCGGAAAGCACAGATACGCAGTATTTT. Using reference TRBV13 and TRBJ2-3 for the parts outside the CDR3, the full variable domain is AAGVIQSPRHLIKEKRETATLKCYPIPRHDTVYWYQQGPGQDPQFLISFYEKMQSDKGSIPDRFSAQQFSDYHSELNMSSLELGDSALYFCASSLGLAESTDTQYFGPGTRLTVL.

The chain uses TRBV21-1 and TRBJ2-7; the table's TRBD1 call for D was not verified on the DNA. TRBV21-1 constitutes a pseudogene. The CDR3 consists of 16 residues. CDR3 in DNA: TGTGCCAGCAGCAAAACTGTCAGGTTCCATTCCTACGAGCAGTACTTC. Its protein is CASSKTVRFHSYEQYF.

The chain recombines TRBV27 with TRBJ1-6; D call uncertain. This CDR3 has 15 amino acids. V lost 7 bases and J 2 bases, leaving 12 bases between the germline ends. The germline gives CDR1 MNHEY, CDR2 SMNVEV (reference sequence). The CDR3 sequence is CASTMESPYNSPLHF. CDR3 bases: TGTGCCAGCACTATGGAGTCGCCCTATAATTCACCCCTCCACTTT.

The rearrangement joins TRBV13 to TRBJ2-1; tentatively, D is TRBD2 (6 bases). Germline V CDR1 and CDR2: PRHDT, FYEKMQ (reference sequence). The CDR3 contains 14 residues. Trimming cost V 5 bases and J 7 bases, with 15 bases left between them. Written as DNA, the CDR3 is TGTGCCAGCAGCCCCCGGGACTGGAAGAATGAGCAGTTCTTC. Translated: CASSPRDWKNEQFF.

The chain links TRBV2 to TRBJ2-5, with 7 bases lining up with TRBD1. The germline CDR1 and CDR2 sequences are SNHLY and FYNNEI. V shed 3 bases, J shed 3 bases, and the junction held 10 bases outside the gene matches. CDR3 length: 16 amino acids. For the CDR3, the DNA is TGTGCCAGCAGTGACCCGACAGGGCGATGGAAAGAGACCCAGTACTTC. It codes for CASSDPTGRWKETQYF.

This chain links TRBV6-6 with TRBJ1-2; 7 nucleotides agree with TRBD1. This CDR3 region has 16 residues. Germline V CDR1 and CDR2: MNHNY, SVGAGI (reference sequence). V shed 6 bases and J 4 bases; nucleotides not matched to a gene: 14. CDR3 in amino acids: CASSSGQVLTLYGYTF. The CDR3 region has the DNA TGTGCCAGCAGCAGCGGACAGGTTCTTACTCTCTATGGCTACACCTTC.

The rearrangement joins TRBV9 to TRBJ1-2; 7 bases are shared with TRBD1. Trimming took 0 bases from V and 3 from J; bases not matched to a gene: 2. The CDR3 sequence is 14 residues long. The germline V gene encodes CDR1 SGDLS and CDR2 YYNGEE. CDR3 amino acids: CASSVEGADYGYTF. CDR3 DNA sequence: TGTGCCAGCAGCGTAGAGGGGGCGGACTATGGCTACACCTTC.

The CDR3 coding sequence is TGTGCCAGCAGCTTAGCGCTAGCTACCGGGGAGCTGTTTTTT. This codes for CASSLALATGELFF. This chain connects TRBV7-9 to TRBJ2-2, with TRBD2 as a possible D gene (5 bases). Trimming removed 0 bases from V and 5 bases from J, with 7 bases in between. The CDR3 covers 14 residues. The germline V gene encodes CDR1 SEHNR and CDR2 FQNEAQ (reference sequence).

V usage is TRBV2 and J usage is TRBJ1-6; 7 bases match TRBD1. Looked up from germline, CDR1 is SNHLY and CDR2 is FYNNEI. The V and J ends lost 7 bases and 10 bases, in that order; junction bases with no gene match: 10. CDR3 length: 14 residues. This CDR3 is CASKRTGGESPLHF. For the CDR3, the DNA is TGTGCCAGCAAGCGGACAGGCGGAGAATCACCCCTCCACTTT.

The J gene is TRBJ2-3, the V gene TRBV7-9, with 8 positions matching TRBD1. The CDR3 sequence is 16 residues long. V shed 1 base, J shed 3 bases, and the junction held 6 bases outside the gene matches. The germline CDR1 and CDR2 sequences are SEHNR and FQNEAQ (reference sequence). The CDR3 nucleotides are TGTGCCAGCAGCTTAGTAGGGGACAGGCCAACAGATACGCAGTATTTT. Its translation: CASSLVGDRPTDTQYF.

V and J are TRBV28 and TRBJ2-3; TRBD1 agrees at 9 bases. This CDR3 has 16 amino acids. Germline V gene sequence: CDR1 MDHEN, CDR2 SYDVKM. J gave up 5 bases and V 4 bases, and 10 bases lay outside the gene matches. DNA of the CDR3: TGTGCCAGCAGTTCCTCCGGGACAGGGAGTTTAGATACGCAGTATTTT. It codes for CASSSSGTGSLDTQYF.

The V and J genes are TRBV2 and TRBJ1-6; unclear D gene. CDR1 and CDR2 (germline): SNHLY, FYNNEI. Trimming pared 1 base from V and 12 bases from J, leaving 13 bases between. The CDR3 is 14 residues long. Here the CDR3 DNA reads TGTGCCAGCAGTGAAGGGAGCGCCACCCGACCCCTCCACTTT. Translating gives CASSEGSATRPLHF.

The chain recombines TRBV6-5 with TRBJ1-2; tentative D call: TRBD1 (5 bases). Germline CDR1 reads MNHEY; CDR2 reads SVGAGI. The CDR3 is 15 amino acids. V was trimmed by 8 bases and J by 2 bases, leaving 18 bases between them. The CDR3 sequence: CASASWGGKNYGYTF. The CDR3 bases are TGTGCCAGCGCCTCGTGGGGGGGAAAGAACTATGGCTACACCTTC.

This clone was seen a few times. For the CDR3, the DNA is TGCGCCAGCAGCCTGGGCAGCTCCTATAATTCACCCCTCCACTTT. Protein sequence: CASSLGSSYNSPLHF. V usage is TRBV4-1 and J usage is TRBJ1-6, with D hard to call. The germline V gene has CDR1 MGHRA and CDR2 YSYEKL. V was cut by 4 bases and J by 0 bases, with 7 bases left in between. The CDR3 runs to 15 residues.

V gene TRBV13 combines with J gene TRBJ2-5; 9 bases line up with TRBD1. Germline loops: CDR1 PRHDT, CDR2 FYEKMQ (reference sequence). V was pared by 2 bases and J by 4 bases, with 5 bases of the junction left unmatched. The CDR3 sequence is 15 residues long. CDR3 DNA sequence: TGTGCCAGCAGCTTAAGGACAGGGGTAAGAGAGACCCAGTACTTC. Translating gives CASSLRTGVRETQYF.

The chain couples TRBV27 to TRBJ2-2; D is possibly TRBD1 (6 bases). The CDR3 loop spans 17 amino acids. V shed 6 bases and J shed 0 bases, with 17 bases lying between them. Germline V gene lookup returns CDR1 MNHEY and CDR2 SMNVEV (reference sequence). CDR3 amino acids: CASRIRTGTANTGELFF. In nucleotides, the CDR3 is TGTGCCAGCAGGATTAGAACAGGGACGGCGAACACCGGGGAGCTGTTTTTT.

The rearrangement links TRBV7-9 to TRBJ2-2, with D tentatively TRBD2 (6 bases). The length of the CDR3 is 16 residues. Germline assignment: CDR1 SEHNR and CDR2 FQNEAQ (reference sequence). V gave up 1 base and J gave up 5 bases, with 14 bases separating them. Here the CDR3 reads CASSLDHGSHTGELFF. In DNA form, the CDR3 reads TGTGCCAGCAGCTTAGATCACGGGAGTCATACCGGGGAGCTGTTTTTT.